This record covers a single T cell receptor beta chain. TCRdb called the 5' RACE reads again in MiXCR, with one record for every CDR3 protein. The sample holds roughly 80,000 distinct CDR3 sequences, 10% to 12% seen once. There are 14 residues in the CDR3. The V gene's germline CDR1 is DFQATT and CDR2 SNEGSKA (reference sequence). V lost 6 bases and J lost 1, with 15 bases in between. These data are taken from a study of early T cells in non-severe SARS-CoV-2 infection. This chain uses TRBV20-1 with TRBJ1-1; D gene uncertain. The sample in question was whole blood, obtained at baseline. This clonotype originated in an adult who was a healthcare worker with PCR-confirmed SARS-CoV-2 infection or an uninfected control (not recorded which). CDR3 sequence: CSAQREGQNTEAFF. The CDR3 DNA reads as TGCAGTGCCCAGAGAGAGGGCCAGAACACTGAAGCTTTCTTT.